What follows is one T cell receptor beta chain and its context. This CDR3 spans 16 amino acids. The junction had 3 bases not matched to a gene; V was cut back by 3 bases and J by 0 bases. The germline CDR1 and CDR2 sequences are MGHRA and YSYEKL. The data were taken from a study of blood T cell repertoires in COVID-19. Original data processing: Amplifying reference gene primers gave estimates of nucleated cell counts. The table came from immunoSEQ multiplex PCR; TCRdb's copy has only in-frame clones and leaves some out. V, J and clone size are those of that table, while D and trimming were read from the DNA. The repertoire holds about 53,000 clones, with 75% to 90% as singletons.

The chain has TRBV4-1 and TRBJ1-5; 9 bases map to TRBD1. Material: peripheral blood. This TCR came from a man older than 75 with acute or convalescent COVID-19. This CDR3 reads CASSHRDRDSNQPQHF. The DNA for the CDR3 is TGCGCCAGCAGCCATCGGGACAGGGATAGCAATCAGCCCCAGCATTTT.